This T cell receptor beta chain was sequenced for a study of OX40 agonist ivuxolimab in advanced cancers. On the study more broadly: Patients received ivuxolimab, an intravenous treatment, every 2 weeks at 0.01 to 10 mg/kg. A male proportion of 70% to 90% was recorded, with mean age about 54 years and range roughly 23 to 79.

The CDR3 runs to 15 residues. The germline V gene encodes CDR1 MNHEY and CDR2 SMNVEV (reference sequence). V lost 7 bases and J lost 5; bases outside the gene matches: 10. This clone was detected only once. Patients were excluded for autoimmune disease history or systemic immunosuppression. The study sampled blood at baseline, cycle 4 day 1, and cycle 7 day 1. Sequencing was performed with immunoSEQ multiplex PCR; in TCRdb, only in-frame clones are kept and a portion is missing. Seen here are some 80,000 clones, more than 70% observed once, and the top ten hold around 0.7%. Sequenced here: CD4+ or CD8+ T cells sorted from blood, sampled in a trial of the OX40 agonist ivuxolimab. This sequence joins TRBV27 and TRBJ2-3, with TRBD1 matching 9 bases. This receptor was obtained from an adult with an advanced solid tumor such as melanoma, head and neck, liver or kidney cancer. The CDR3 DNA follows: TGTGCCAGCACCCTACAGGGGGCTTCTGAAGATACGCAGTATTTT. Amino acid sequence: CASTLQGASEDTQYF.